The rows below give T cell receptor beta chains drawn from one sample of a study of identical twins. TCRdb passed the 5' RACE reads through MiXCR, listing each CDR3 protein once. This sample has 250,000 to 350,000 distinct CDR3 sequences, with around 9.7% found just once. The data were also submitted as part of a second study, on yellow fever vaccine responses in identical twins.

Sequencing was performed on CD8+ T cells sorted from blood. The receptors derive from a young woman in good health. The CDR3 runs from the conserved cysteine through the conserved F or W. A D gene is named only where the DNA matches it firmly. Not all rows give a size; the values are once, few, many and, for expanded clones, a class.

j_gene	d_gene	v_gene	abundance	CDR3nt	CDR3aa
TRBJ2-1	TRBD1	TRBV4-3	NA	TGCGCCAGCAGCCAAGAGGGACAGCCAAAAGGCGATGAGCAGTTCTTC	CASSQEGQPKGDEQFF
TRBJ2-1	NA	TRBV12-3/TRBV12-4	NA	TGTGCCAGCAGTCCGGCCCCCAGGTATGAGCAGTTCTTC	CASSPAPRYEQFF
TRBJ1-1	NA	TRBV29-1	NA	TGCAGCGTTGATGGGGTTATGAACACTGAAGCTTTCTTT	CSVDGVMNTEAFF
TRBJ2-1	TRBD1	TRBV3-1	many	TGTGCCAGCAGTCTCTTACAGGGGGCTGATGAGCAGTTCTTC	CASSLLQGADEQFF
TRBJ2-1	NA	TRBV5-1	many	TGCGCCAGCAGCTCAGTCCCTGTGGCCTACAATGAGCAGTTCTTC	CASSSVPVAYNEQFF
TRBJ2-3	TRBD2	TRBV15	NA	TGTGCCACCAGCGGCGGGACTAGCGGCCACACAGATACGCAGTATTTT	CATSGGTSGHTDTQYF
TRBJ1-1	NA	TRBV7-8	NA	TGTGCCAGCAGCGCAAGAGGTCCGAACACTGAAGCTTTCTTT	CASSARGPNTEAFF
TRBJ2-5	TRBD1	TRBV7-2	few	TGTGCCAGCAGCTTAGCCGAGCGCTCGCGACAGGGGTACCAAGAGACCCAGTACTTC	CASSLAERSRQGYQETQYF
TRBJ2-2	NA	TRBV5-1	many	TGCGCCGTCGGTGGTACGAACACCGGGGAGCTGTTTTTT	CAVGGTNTGELFF
TRBJ2-1	TRBD2	TRBV29-1	many	TGCAGCGTTTGGACTAGCGGGAGAAACAATGAGCAGTTCTTC	CSVWTSGRNNEQFF
TRBJ2-5	NA	TRBV4-3	many	TGCGCCAGCAGCCAAGACATCCAGCAAGAGACCCAGTACTTC	CASSQDIQQETQYF
TRBJ2-3	NA	TRBV4-3	few	TGCGCCAGCAGCCACGCCAGAATAAGCACAGATACGCAGTATTTT	CASSHARISTDTQYF
TRBJ2-7	NA	TRBV7-6	few	TGTGCCAGCAGCCAAGGGGGGTCATACTACGAGCAGTACTTC	CASSQGGSYYEQYF
TRBJ1-2	NA	TRBV24-1	NA	TGTGCCACCAGTGGGGGATTGGGACACCTCTATGGCTACACCTTC	CATSGGLGHLYGYTF
TRBJ2-1	NA	TRBV28	few	TGTGCCAGCATAGATACAGGGAACGGCAATGAGCAGTTCTTC	CASIDTGNGNEQFF
TRBJ2-1	NA	TRBV10-2	few	TGCGCCACCCCAAGGGCTATTCCCGGCGGGGAGCAGTTCTTC	CATPRAIPGGEQFF
TRBJ2-2	TRBD2	TRBV10-3	NA	TGTGCCATCGGCGGACTAGCGGGAGAGGACACCGGGGAGCTGTTTTTT	CAIGGLAGEDTGELFF
TRBJ2-7	NA	TRBV10-3	many	TGTGCCATCAGTGGTTCTAACTCCTACGAGCAGTACTTC	CAISGSNSYEQYF
TRBJ2-7	TRBD2	TRBV6-2/TRBV6-3	NA	TGTGCCAGCAGTTACCGGCTAGCGGGAGGCTACGAGCAGTACTTC	CASSYRLAGGYEQYF
TRBJ2-2	NA	TRBV20-1	NA	TGCAGTGCCCGTCTAAGGCTAGCGTTAACCGGGGAGCTGTTTTTT	CSARLRLALTGELFF
TRBJ2-5	NA	TRBV9	NA	TGTGCCAGCAGCGTAGGGCGGACACAAGAGACCCAGTACTTC	CASSVGRTQETQYF
TRBJ2-5	NA	TRBV2	many	TGTGCCAGCAGGACAAGTGGGGAGACCCAGTACTTC	CASRTSGETQYF
TRBJ2-7	NA	TRBV6-1	NA	TGTGCCAGCATGAAGAGAGCGTCTGACACGTACGAGCAGTACTTC	CASMKRASDTYEQYF
TRBJ2-5	NA	TRBV29-1	many	TGCAGCGTGGCACCCCCAGGGGATCCAGAGACCCAGTACTTC	CSVAPPGDPETQYF
TRBJ2-1	TRBD2	TRBV4-3	few	TGCGCCAGCAGCCAAGATCGGAGACTAGCTCCCAATGAGCAGTTCTTC	CASSQDRRLAPNEQFF
TRBJ2-2	NA	TRBV5-1	many	TGCGCCAGCAGCTTGAGAGGGGGCACCGGGGAGCTGTTTTTT	CASSLRGGTGELFF
TRBJ2-3	NA	TRBV29-1	NA	TGCAGCGTTGAAGGGGGGCAGGTAGATACGCAGTATTTT	CSVEGGQVDTQYF
TRBJ2-1	NA	TRBV4-1	few	TGCGCCAGCAGCCAAGAGTCTAACTCCTACAATGAGCAGTTCTTC	CASSQESNSYNEQFF
TRBJ2-7	NA	TRBV7-9	many	TGTGCCAGCAGCCCGAGGGACGGATCTAACTCCTACGAGCAGTACTTC	CASSPRDGSNSYEQYF
TRBJ2-7	NA	TRBV3-1	few	TGTGCCAGCAGCCTACGGGACTTCTCCTACGAGCAGTACTTC	CASSLRDFSYEQYF
TRBJ1-6	NA	TRBV7-9	NA	TGTGCCAGCAGCTTAGATCGGGACAATTTCTCGTTT	CASSLDRDNFSF
TRBJ2-3	TRBD2	TRBV20-1	few	TGCAGTGCCTTGGGGGCGGGAGGGAGCACAGATACGCAGTATTTT	CSALGAGGSTDTQYF
TRBJ2-7	TRBD1	TRBV7-9	few	TGTGCCAGCAGCTACATCGGGACAGGGGACTACGAGCAGTGCTTC	CASSYIGTGDYEQCF